This entry lists 32 T cell receptor beta chains sequenced from one sample in a study of tissue T cells after allogeneic stem cell transplantation. Sequencing used immunoSEQ multiplex PCR; TCRdb keeps in-frame clones, though not all of them. The table has thousands of clones, 40% to 60% seen once. Time point described: mouse harvest day 7 after allogeneic transplant. Mouse grafts combined 10^7 T-cell-depleted bone marrow cells with 10^6 splenic CD5+ T cells. Sequenced sample: lymph node tissue. These receptors came from a female BALB/c mouse given C57BL/6 T cells with graft-versus-host disease after an allogeneic hematopoietic cell transplant.

A remark on this clone: Gene names follow the mouse nomenclature. Coverage ceases 1 residue before the CDR3 finishes, and the germline J gene fills in the end. The chain employs TRBV1 and TRBJ1-1; TRBD1 agrees at 11 bases. The ends lost 3 bases at V and 1 base at J; junction bases unmatched: 1. This CDR3 spans 15 amino acids. The germline CDR1 and CDR2 sequences are NSQYPW and LRSPGD (reference sequence). The CDR3 protein is CTCSAGQGGNTEVFF. The sequenced part of the CDR3 DNA is TGCACCTGCAGTGCGGGACAGGGGGGGAACACAGAAGTCTTC.

Worth noting for this clone: All gene names here are mouse names. The read is 1 residue too short to cover the CDR3 end, so that end is filled in from the germline J gene. This chain links TRBV5 with TRBJ2-7, with 11 positions matching TRBD2. V was clipped by 0 bases and J by 0 bases; unmatched bases: 1. The CDR3 is 16 residues long. Germline CDR1 is LGHNA and CDR2 is YNLKQL (reference sequence). The CDR3 is CASSQDDWGGSYEQYF. The sequenced CDR3 bases are TGTGCCAGCAGCCAAGACGACTGGGGGGGCTCCTATGAACAGTAC.

Comments on this clone: Here the gene names and germline are mouse. The read falls 1 residue short of the CDR3 end, and the missing part is taken from the germline J gene. The chain combines TRBV31 with TRBJ2-5; D is uncertain. CDR1 is GKSSPN, CDR2 SITVG, per germline. V was shortened by 0 bases and J by 2 bases, with 6 bases between the two germline ends. There are 13 residues in the CDR3. The CDR3 is CAWSLSGQDTQYF. The part of the CDR3 DNA that was read is TGTGCCTGGAGTCTCTCTGGCCAAGACACCCAGTAC. Complete variable domain (other parts from reference TRBV31 and TRBJ2-5): AQTIHQWPVAEIKAVGSPLSLGCTIKGKSSPNLYWYWQATGGTLQQLFYSITVGQVESVVQLNLSASRPKDDQFILSTEKLLLSHSGFYLCAWSLSGQDTQYFGPGTRLLVL.

As for this clone: The genes are named according to mouse. The CDR3 extends 1 residue past the end of the read, so its final part is completed from the germline J gene. The chain joins TRBV31 to TRBJ1-3; the D is unclear. Germline CDR1 GKSSPN, CDR2 SITVG. V lost 2 bases to trimming and J lost 0 bases, with 5 bases between them. This CDR3 contains 13 residues. CDR3: CAWSSGSGNTLYF. Partial CDR3 DNA: TGTGCCTGGAGTAGCGGTTCTGGAAATACGCTCTAT.

Concerning this clone itself: Gene names and germline match the mouse. The sequence runs out 1 residue before the end of the CDR3; the remainder is reconstructed from the germline J gene. The chain has TRBV13-2 and TRBJ2-5; TRBD1 aligns across 9 bases. With 4 bases clipped from V and 3 bases from J, the junction kept 3 bases outside the gene matches. CDR1 NNHNN and CDR2 SYGAGS come from the germline V gene (reference sequence). CDR3 length: 14 amino acids. CDR3 residues: CASGPDRGQDTQYF. The part of the CDR3 DNA that was read is TGTGCCAGCGGTCCTGACAGGGGGCAAGACACCCAGTAC.

A word on this clone: The gene symbols are mouse symbols. The read is 1 residue too short to cover the CDR3 end, so that end is filled in from the germline J gene. The chain joins TRBV13-1 to TRBJ2-3; TRBD2 matches 10 bases. The CDR3 spans 15 residues. V lost 5 bases and J lost 0; bases outside the gene matches: 3. Germline assignment: CDR1 NSHNY and CDR2 SYGAGN. The DNA read from the CDR3 is TGTGCCAGCAGAGGACTGGGGGCTAGTGCAGAAACGCTGTAT. This sequence encodes CASRGLGASAETLY. The CDR3, in full, reads CASRGLGASAETLYF.

Points on this clone: Germline and genes here are mouse. Read data end 1 residue before the CDR3 end; the end is taken from the germline J gene. This rearrangement joins TRBV12-1 to TRBJ2-4; TRBD1 or TRBD2 may be the D gene (6 bases each). Germline V gene sequence: CDR1 SGHSN, CDR2 HYEKVE. The CDR3 loop spans 13 amino acids. Trimming took 0 bases from V and 7 from J, leaving 10 bases between them. The part of the CDR3 DNA that was read is TGTGCCAGCTCTCTCGAGAGGGGGGACACCTTGTAC. Translation: CASSLERGDTLY. The CDR3 reads in full as CASSLERGDTLYF.

A remark on this clone: Germline and genes: mouse. The read falls 1 residue short of the CDR3 end, and the missing part is taken from the germline J gene. This rearrangement joins TRBV31 to TRBJ2-2; 10 nucleotides align to TRBD1. V gave up 0 bases and J gave up 3 bases; unmatched junction bases: 1. The CDR3 is made up of 15 amino acids. In germline, CDR1 is GKSSPN, CDR2 SITVG. Incomplete CDR3 DNA: TGTGCCTGGAGTCTCGGGACAGGGGACACCGGGCAGCTCTAC. Amino acids: CAWSLGTGDTGQLY. The full CDR3 sequence reads CAWSLGTGDTGQLYF.

In its sample, this clone was seen a few times. Mouse germline and gene names are used. The read stops 1 residue short of the end of the CDR3; the missing end is completed from the germline J gene. The chain couples TRBV26 to TRBJ2-7; tentative D call: TRBD2 (5 bases). The length of the CDR3 is 14 residues. Between the trimmed V and J ends, which lost 3 bases and 3 bases, there was a span of 12 bases. The germline CDR1 and CDR2 sequences are KGHPV and FQNQEV (reference sequence). The chain's CDR3 is CASSLRPGFYEQYF. The part of the CDR3 DNA that was read is TGTGCCAGCAGTCTCCGTCCTGGGTTCTATGAACAGTAC.

Worth noting for this clone: The gene names here belong to mouse. The part of the CDR3 DNA that was read is TGTGCAAGCAGCTTAGGACAGGGGAAGACCGGGCAGCTCTAC. Its translation is CASSLGQGKTGQLY. The CDR3 in its entirety is CASSLGQGKTGQLYF. This chain links TRBV16 with TRBJ2-2, with 8 bases that match TRBD1. From the germline J gene comes the end of the CDR3, since the read stops 1 residue before it. The germline gives CDR1 SGHSA, CDR2 FRNQAP. The length of the CDR3 is 15 residues. The V segment lost 1 base and the J segment 5 bases; nucleotides outside the gene matches: 3.

This clone turned up a few times. Mouse names are used for the genes. The CDR3 end is not reached by the read, which stops 1 residue before it; the germline J gene fills it in. Other DNA sequences in the same sample also yield this CDR3. J is TRBJ2-7 and V is TRBV3; no reliable D call. CDR1 is SNHLY, CDR2 FYNGKV, per germline (reference sequence). V lost 1 base and J 4 bases, leaving 5 bases between the germline ends. The CDR3 is 12 amino acids. The covered CDR3 bases are TGTGCCAGCAGCTTAGGACAATATGAACAGTAC. As protein: CASSLGQYEQY. The complete CDR3 reads CASSLGQYEQYF.

As for this clone: Gene and germline names: mouse. The read falls 1 residue short of the CDR3 end, and the missing part is taken from the germline J gene. The V gene is TRBV12-1, the J gene TRBJ2-4, with no clear D. There are 15 residues in the CDR3. Trimming cost V 0 bases and J 0 bases, with 9 bases left between them. Per the germline V gene, CDR1 is SGHSN and CDR2 is HYEKVE. The CDR3 loop reads CASSLGTGSQNTLYF. The CDR3 bases that were read are TGTGCCAGCTCTCTCGGAACGGGTAGTCAAAACACCTTGTAC.

Details on this clone: These gene names are mouse names. The read ends 1 residue before the CDR3 terminus; that terminus is restored from the germline J gene. The V gene is TRBV15, the J gene TRBJ1-1; TRBD1 matches 7 bases. Germline loops: CDR1 SGHND, CDR2 FRSKSL. This CDR3 has 13 residues. The J segment lost 4 bases and the V segment lost 5 bases, leaving 4 bases of the junction unmatched. CDR3 DNA, as far as it was read: TGTGCCAGCAGTAGACAGGGAAGCACAGAAGTCTTC. Translated: CASSRQGSTEVF. The full CDR3 protein is CASSRQGSTEVFF.

This clone was counted between two and nine times. The listed genes are named as in mouse. The read gets to within 1 residue of the CDR3 end, and the germline J gene fills in the rest. The chain carries TRBV14 and TRBJ2-3; 7 nucleotides align to TRBD2. This CDR3 comprises 15 residues. Germline V CDR1 and CDR2: SGHDT, FRDEAV. Losses at the gene ends were 3 bases for V and 0 bases for J; bases not matched to a gene: 4. CDR3 protein: CASSYGGSSAETLYF. The part of the CDR3 DNA that was read is TGTGCCAGCAGTTATGGGGGGTCTAGTGCAGAAACGCTGTAT.

Concerning this clone: Gene names and germline match the mouse. The read ends 1 residue shy of where the CDR3 ends; the end is completed using the germline J gene. The chain joins TRBV26 to TRBJ2-7, with D possibly matching TRBD2 (5 bases). The CDR3 is 13 residues long. Germline CDR1 KGHPV, CDR2 FQNQEV (reference sequence). With 3 bases removed from V and 4 bases from J, the gap between germline ends came to 10 bases. The sequenced CDR3 bases are TGTGCCAGCAGTCTCCGACGGACTTATGAACAGTAC. This codes for CASSLRRTYEQY. The complete CDR3 reads CASSLRRTYEQYF.

Comments on this clone: The germline and genes are mouse ones. The CDR3 end lies 1 residue beyond the end of the read and is filled in from the germline J gene. The rearrangement uses TRBV26 and TRBJ2-4; no clear D gene. Trimming cost V 5 bases and J 0 bases, with 6 bases left between them. Germline loops: CDR1 KGHPV, CDR2 FQNQEV (reference sequence). This CDR3 contains 13 residues. The chain's CDR3 is CASSGVSQNTLYF. Partial CDR3 DNA: TGTGCCAGCAGTGGGGTTAGTCAAAACACCTTGTAC.

This clone was detected only a few times. Genes and germline come from the mouse. The read terminates 1 residue before the CDR3 end, so the remaining end is supplied by the germline J gene. The chain links TRBV5 to TRBJ1-6; D is uncertain. TRBJ1-6 belongs to the ORF category, with a function that is uncertain. V was pared by 0 bases and J by 5 bases, with 5 bases between. The germline CDR1 and CDR2 sequences are LGHNA and YNLKQL (reference sequence). The CDR3 is 14 residues long. The sequenced part of the CDR3 DNA is TGTGCCAGCAGCCAAGATGTAGATAATTCGCCCCTCTAC. This translates into CASSQDVDNSPLY. Given in full, the CDR3 is CASSQDVDNSPLYF.

This clone was detected only once. Germline and genes here are mouse. The sequence runs out 1 residue before the end of the CDR3; the remainder is reconstructed from the germline J gene. This chain uses TRBV16 with TRBJ2-4, with 9 bases matching TRBD2. Germline CDR1 reads SGHSA; CDR2 reads FRNQAP. The CDR3 sequence is 12 residues long. Trimming removed 1 base from V and 12 bases from J; junction bases left unmatched: 2. CDR3 bases read: TGTGCAAGCAGCTTAGCTGGGGGGGGGTTGTAC. It translates to CASSLAGGGLY. Given in full, the CDR3 is CASSLAGGGLYF.

As for this clone: Mouse gene names apply. The read halts 1 residue ahead of the CDR3 end, with the missing end drawn from the germline J gene. The chain recombines TRBV26 with TRBJ2-7; 12 nucleotides line up with TRBD2. This CDR3 is built from 14 residues. The germline V gene encodes CDR1 KGHPV and CDR2 FQNQEV (reference sequence). The trim removed 4 bases at V and 5 bases at J, leaving 3 bases unmatched. The CDR3 DNA, read in part, is TGTGCCAGCAGTCCGGACTGGGGGGGAAATGAACAGTAC. It yields the protein CASSPDWGGNEQY. The CDR3, in full, reads CASSPDWGGNEQYF.

With regard to this clone: Here the gene names and germline are mouse. The read terminates 1 residue ahead of where the CDR3 ends, so the germline J gene completes it. The V call is TRBV5, the J call TRBJ2-5; 10 positions match TRBD2. CDR3 length equals 15 residues. V was pared by 2 bases and J by 5 bases, with 4 bases of the junction left unmatched. Germline V gene sequence: CDR1 LGHNA, CDR2 YNLKQL (reference sequence). CDR3: CASSQTGGGRDTQYF. CDR3 DNA, as far as it was read: TGTGCCAGCAGCCAAACTGGGGGGGGCCGAGACACCCAGTAC.

This clone is medium-sized by share. All gene names here are mouse names. The sequence runs out 1 residue before the end of the CDR3; the remainder is reconstructed from the germline J gene. The chain carries TRBV19 and TRBJ2-5; 12 bases fit TRBD2. The CDR3 totals 15 residues. Germline trimming cut 4 bases from V and 6 bases from J; bases unmatched to any gene: 6. Germline V CDR1 and CDR2: FNHDT, SITEND (reference sequence). The CDR3: CASSPTGGAQDTQYF. The DNA read from the CDR3 is TGTGCCAGCAGTCCGACTGGGGGGGCGCAGGACACCCAGTAC.

As for this clone: The listed genes are named as in mouse. The observed sequence ends 1 residue before the CDR3 terminus, with the missing tail filled in from the germline J gene. This chain links TRBV12-1 with TRBJ2-5; TRBD1 matches 7 bases. The CDR3 sequence is 14 residues long. Germline trimming cut 2 bases from V and 2 bases from J; bases unmatched to any gene: 3. Germline values: CDR1 SGHSN, CDR2 HYEKVE. The chain's CDR3 is CASSPGTVQDTQYF. Incomplete CDR3 DNA: TGTGCCAGCTCTCCCGGGACAGTCCAAGACACCCAGTAC.

This clone appeared once. One end of the junction varies from germline; a read error may be responsible. Mouse gene names apply. The missing CDR3 end, 1 residue past where the read stops, is filled in from the germline J gene. Other DNA sequences in the same sample also yield this CDR3. The rearrangement joins TRBV5 to TRBJ1-4, with D possibly TRBD1 on 6 matching bases. Germline CDR1 reads LGHNA; CDR2 reads YNLKQL (reference sequence). The CDR3 loop spans 16 amino acids. CDR3 protein: CASSQETGQYNERLFF. Partial CDR3 DNA: TGTGCTAGCAGCCAAGAAACGGGACAATACAACGAAAGATTATTT.

This clone qualifies as medium-sized. The genes are named according to mouse. The CDR3 goes on 1 residue after the read ends, and that part is filled in from the germline J gene. The V gene is TRBV26, the J gene TRBJ2-5; TRBD2 matches 9 bases. Germline V gene sequence: CDR1 KGHPV, CDR2 FQNQEV (reference sequence). The CDR3 loop spans 15 amino acids. Trimming cost V 6 bases and J 0 bases; bases outside gene matches: 4. The CDR3 DNA, read in part, is TGTGCCAGCAGCCGGGACTGGGCAAACCAAGACACCCAGTAC. Residues: CASSRDWANQDTQY. The full CDR3 sequence reads CASSRDWANQDTQYF.

Regarding this clone: The germline and genes are mouse ones. The read terminates 1 residue before the CDR3 end, so the remaining end is supplied by the germline J gene. The genes are TRBV26 and TRBJ2-1, with D possibly being TRBD1 (6 bases). The CDR3 totals 11 residues. Germline V CDR1 and CDR2: KGHPV, FQNQEV (reference sequence). Trimming stripped 6 bases from V and 12 bases from J, with 12 bases between. CDR3 DNA, as far as it was read: TGTGCCAGCAGGCGGGACATCGGGCAGTTC. Its translation: CASRRDIGQF. The complete CDR3 sequence is CASRRDIGQFF.

This clone has more than one count but fewer than ten. Mouse germline and gene names are used. The read finishes 1 residue shy of the CDR3 end, and the germline J gene is used to complete it. This chain links TRBV3 with TRBJ2-7; TRBD1 might be the D (7 bases). Germline lookup yields CDR1 SNHLY and CDR2 FYNGKV (reference sequence). The CDR3 sequence is 14 residues long. Trimming left V 2 bases short and J 4 bases short, with 12 bases between. The CDR3 DNA, read in part, is TGTGCCAGCAGCTTACGGGCAGGGGGGTATGAACAGTAC. Its translation: CASSLRAGGYEQY. The full CDR3 sequence reads CASSLRAGGYEQYF.

With respect to this clone: Mouse gene names apply. The observed sequence ends 1 residue before the CDR3 terminus, with the missing tail filled in from the germline J gene. The gene calls are TRBV5 and TRBJ2-5, with D possibly matching TRBD2 (6 bases). The CDR3 runs to 14 residues. Trimming cost V 1 base and J 3 bases, with 8 bases left between them. The germline gives CDR1 LGHNA, CDR2 YNLKQL (reference sequence). The CDR3 bases that were read are TGTGCCAGCAGCCAAGCTGGGGATCAAGACACCCAGTAC. Its translation: CASSQAGDQDTQY. In full, the CDR3 is CASSQAGDQDTQYF.

Remarks on this clone: Gene names follow the mouse nomenclature. The CDR3 end falls 1 residue outside the read, so it is completed with the germline J gene. This chain uses TRBV23 with TRBJ1-4. Per the germline V gene, CDR1 is KGHTA and CDR2 is FQNQQP. This CDR3 region has 11 residues. The part of the CDR3 DNA that was read is TGCTCCAGCAGTCGGGACGAAAGATTATTT. This encodes CSSSRDERLF. The CDR3 as a whole reads CSSSRDERLFF. Drawing the rest from reference TRBV23 and TRBJ1-4, the complete variable domain is DAAVTQKPRYLIKMKGQEAEMKCIPEKGHTAVFWYQQKQSKELKFLIYFQNQQPLDQIDMVKERFSAVCPSSSLCSLGIRTCEAEDSALYLCSSSRDERLFFGHGTKLSVL.

Worth noting for this clone: A far larger clone is off by one base, so a read error is likely. Gene names are the mouse ones. The read ends 1 residue shy of where the CDR3 ends; the end is completed using the germline J gene. V is TRBV4 and J is TRBJ2-7; 11 positions agree with TRBD1. The junction had 3 bases not matched to a gene; V was cut back by 5 bases and J by 3 bases. This CDR3 region has 14 residues. CDR1 and CDR2 from the germline V gene are LGHDT and YNNKQL (reference sequence). The CDR3 bases that were read are TGTGCCAGCAGCCGAGGGACAGGGGGCTATGAACAGTAC. Its protein is CASSRGTGGYEQY. The whole CDR3 sequence reads CASSRGTGGYEQYF.

This clone was seen only a few times. Gene and germline names: mouse. Incomplete CDR3 DNA: TGTGGTGCTAGGAGAACATACACCGGGCAGCTCTAC. Its translation: CGARRTYTGQLY. The CDR3, in full, reads CGARRTYTGQLYF. The chain recombines TRBV20 with TRBJ2-2; D unresolved. Read data end 1 residue before the CDR3 end; the end is taken from the germline J gene. The germline V gene has CDR1 GFQATS and CDR2 STVNSAI. The V and J ends lost 2 bases and 3 bases respectively, with 7 bases between them. This CDR3 is 13 amino acids long.

On this clone itself: Genes and germline are mouse. Coverage ceases 1 residue before the CDR3 finishes, and the germline J gene fills in the end. The gene calls are TRBV3 and TRBJ1-1, with D possibly being TRBD1 (6 bases). Germline V gene lookup returns CDR1 SNHLY and CDR2 FYNGKV (reference sequence). Trimming pared 5 bases from V and 0 bases from J, leaving 7 bases between. The CDR3 length is 13 residues. The part of the CDR3 DNA that was read is TGTGCCAGCAGCCGGACAGCAAACACAGAAGTCTTC. It yields the protein CASSRTANTEVF. The CDR3, in full, reads CASSRTANTEVFF.

The sample holds one count of this clone. Gene names refer to mouse genes. From the germline J gene comes the end of the CDR3, since the read stops 1 residue before it. This rearrangement joins TRBV26 to TRBJ2-3; 7 nucleotides agree with TRBD1. V trimming: 11 bases; J trimming: 0 bases; junction bases outside the gene matches: 2. Germline assignment: CDR1 KGHPV and CDR2 FQNQEV (reference sequence). This CDR3 contains 12 residues. Incomplete CDR3 DNA: TGTGCCTCCAGGGGGAGTGCAGAAACGCTGTAT. It yields the protein CASRGSAETLY. The entire CDR3 sequence reads CASRGSAETLYF. The full variable domain, rest sourced from reference TRBV26 and TRBJ2-3, is NSKVIQTPRYLVKGQGQKAKMRCIPEKGHPVVFWYQQNKNNEFKFLINFQNQEVLQQIDMTEKRFSAECPSNSPCSLEIQSSEAGDSALYLCASRGSAETLYFGSGTRLTVL.